Below, one T cell receptor (beta chain) is given with its context. Its antigen is undetermined. The sample originates from a study of cytomegalovirus exposure and HLA in healthy donors. Study observations and caveats: The classifier, whose performance was assessed in both the original and validation cohorts, reportedly diagnosed cytomegalovirus status with high specificity and sensitivity. Associated with cytomegalovirus, according to the listing, were around 170 TCR beta chains.

Sequenced by immunoSEQ multiplex PCR; TCRdb stores in-frame clones only, minus some. The data contain 100,000 to 150,000 clones, about 87% of them singletons. The CDR3 extends over 15 amino acids. In germline, CDR1 is SGHNT, CDR2 YYREEE (reference sequence). V gave up 3 bases and J gave up 2 bases; unmatched junction bases: 2. Sequencing was done on a sample of PBMCs. The chain couples TRBV5-4 to TRBJ2-7, with 13 bases fitting TRBD2. The clonotype comes from a woman under 30 in good health and CMV-seronegative. This chain's CDR3 is CASSSTSGRAYEQYF. The CDR3 coding sequence is TGTGCCAGCAGCTCCACTAGCGGGAGGGCCTACGAGCAGTACTTC. The whole variable domain, filled in from reference TRBV5-4 and TRBJ2-7, reads ETGVTQSPTHLIKTRGQQVTLRCSSQSGHNTVSWYQQALGQGPQFIFQYYREEENGRGNFPPRFSGLQFPNYSSELNVNALELDDSALYLCASSSTSGRAYEQYFGPGTRLTVT.